This entry lists 14 T cell receptor beta chains sequenced from one sample in a study of response to subunit inactivated influenza vaccine. TCRdb analysed the RT-PCR reads with MiXCR anew, one entry per CDR3 protein. The data contain 530,000 or so distinct CDR3 sequences, about 25% of them singletons. The source was CD4+ T cells sorted from PBMCs, collected 5 to 6 days after vaccination. All receptors come from a man in his fifties or sixties who received an inactivated influenza vaccine.

This rearrangement joins TRBV6-1 to TRBJ2-7, with a possible D match to TRBD1 (6 bases). Trimming cost V 5 bases and J 2 bases, with 13 bases left between them. Germline V lookup: CDR1 MNHNS, CDR2 SASEGT. This CDR3 has 14 amino acids. Here the CDR3 DNA reads TGTGCCAGCAGTAATCAACAGGGCACCTACGAGCAGTACTTC. Encoded protein: CASSNQQGTYEQYF.

J is TRBJ2-3 and V is TRBV10-3, with D hard to call. V was cut by 1 base and J by 0 bases, with 17 bases left in between. This CDR3 is 18 amino acids long. The V gene's germline CDR1 is ENHRY and CDR2 SYGVKD. The CDR3 nucleotides read TGTGCCATCAGTGAGTTAGGGTTTCCCTCCTCTAGCACAGATACGCAGTATTTT. As protein: CAISELGFPSSSTDTQYF.

The chain employs TRBV5-6 and TRBJ2-3; D possibly matches TRBD1 or TRBD2 (5 bases each). V lost 2 bases and J 2 bases, leaving 12 bases between the germline ends. The CDR3 has 15 amino acids. The germline CDR1 and CDR2 sequences are SGHDT and YYEEEE. The CDR3 DNA is TGTGCCAGCAGCTTTACCGGGGACCTCACAGATACGCAGTATTTT. Its translation: CASSFTGDLTDTQYF.

This chain connects TRBV5-1 to TRBJ2-1, with 8 bases matching TRBD2. Looked up from germline, CDR1 is SGHRS and CDR2 is YFSETQ. The CDR3 sequence is 16 residues long. Trimming at V came to 0 bases and at J to 2 bases, leaving 4 bases not matched to a gene. In DNA, the CDR3 is TGCGCCAGCAGCTTGGCAGTGACTAGCGCCTACAATGAGCAGTTCTTC. Its translation: CASSLAVTSAYNEQFF.

This chain uses TRBV6-2 or TRBV6-3 with TRBJ1-6; 11 bases agree with TRBD1. V dropped 0 bases and J dropped 10; count of bases not matched to a gene: 2. Germline lookup yields CDR1 MNHEY and CDR2 SVGEGT. The length of the CDR3 is 15 residues. This CDR3 is CASSYSGTGGSPLHF. The CDR3 nucleotides are TGTGCCAGCAGTTACTCGGGGACAGGGGGATCACCCCTCCACTTT.

This clonotype was observed a handful of times. The chain links TRBV12-3 or TRBV12-4 to TRBJ2-3, with 7 bases identical to TRBD1. The CDR3 is 18 amino acids. The ends lost 6 bases at V and 0 bases at J; junction bases unmatched: 15. In DNA form, the CDR3 reads TGTGCCAGCAGACAGAGGGGGCAGGGGGTCGCGAGCACAGATACGCAGTATTTT. Its translation: CASRQRGQGVASTDTQYF.

The table lists this clonotype with a few counts. The chain joins TRBV28 to TRBJ2-3, with D hard to call. Germline V gene lookup returns CDR1 MDHEN and CDR2 SYDVKM. The CDR3 spans 14 residues. V was cut by 7 bases and J by 0 bases, with 11 bases left in between. The CDR3 region is CASKIIGSTDTQYF. DNA of the CDR3: TGTGCCAGCAAAATTATCGGAAGCACAGATACGCAGTATTTT. Drawing the rest from reference TRBV28 and TRBJ2-3, the complete variable domain is DVKVTQSSRYLVKRTGEKVFLECVQDMDHENMFWYRQDPGLGLRLIYFSYDVKMKEKGDIPEGYSVSREKKERFSLILESASTNQTSMYLCASKIIGSTDTQYFGPGTRLTVL.

This clonotype came up a few times. V is TRBV7-6 and J is TRBJ2-1, with TRBD1 matching 9 bases. CDR3 length equals 19 residues. The V segment lost 1 base and the J segment 2 bases; nucleotides outside the gene matches: 12. The V gene's germline CDR1 is SGHVS and CDR2 FNYEAQ. This CDR3 is CASSLDPGTGILTYNEQFF. The CDR3 nucleotides are TGTGCCAGCAGCTTAGATCCCGGGACAGGGATCCTCACCTACAATGAGCAGTTCTTC.

The chain recombines TRBV19 with TRBJ2-2, with D uncertain. The CDR3 is made up of 14 amino acids. Trimming took off 7 bases at V and 7 bases at J, with 16 bases between the two ends. Germline V lookup: CDR1 LNHDA, CDR2 SQIVND (reference sequence). The CDR3 nucleotides read TGTGCCAGTATGCCGATAGGGCGGAGCGGGGAGCTGTTTTTT. Translation: CASMPIGRSGELFF.

This clonotype was counted many times. CDR3 region: CASSFRENRPSSYEQYF. The CDR3 coding sequence is TGTGCCAGCAGCTTTAGGGAGAACAGGCCGAGCTCCTACGAGCAGTACTTC. The gene calls are TRBV7-9 and TRBJ2-7, with D perhaps TRBD1 or TRBD2 (5 bases each). Trimming took off 3 bases at V and 0 bases at J, with 18 bases between the two ends. The germline V gene has CDR1 SEHNR and CDR2 FQNEAQ (reference sequence). The CDR3 is 17 amino acids.

The chain uses TRBV29-1 and TRBJ2-3; no definite D call. V lost 2 bases and J lost 0, with 6 bases in between. CDR3 size: 13 residues. Looked up from germline, CDR1 is SQVTM and CDR2 is ANQGSEA. The CDR3 region is CSVEWKSTDTQYF. The DNA for the CDR3 is TGCAGCGTTGAATGGAAAAGCACAGATACGCAGTATTTT.

V usage is TRBV20-1 and J usage is TRBJ1-2; no definite D call. Trimming took 0 bases from V and 6 from J, leaving 20 bases between them. CDR1 is DFQATT and CDR2 is SNEGSKA in the germline V gene (reference sequence). The CDR3 runs 16 residues. The CDR3: CSARDPPFLVWDGYTF. The CDR3 DNA reads as TGCAGTGCTAGAGACCCACCTTTTCTAGTCTGGGATGGCTACACCTTC.

This clonotype was observed a few times. The chain couples TRBV5-1 to TRBJ1-3; D is possibly TRBD1 (5 bases). CDR1 is SGHRS and CDR2 is YFSETQ in the germline V gene. This CDR3 is built from 16 residues. Between the trimmed V and J ends, which lost 0 bases and 4 bases, there was a span of 14 bases. The CDR3 reads CASSLAGTGRGNTIYF. As DNA, the CDR3 is TGCGCCAGCAGCTTGGCTGGGACCGGACGGGGAAACACCATATATTTT.

On this clonotype itself: A read error is possible here, since a much larger clone lies one base away. The J gene is TRBJ1-3, the V gene TRBV12-3 or TRBV12-4; D is ambiguous. This CDR3 spans 14 amino acids. The CDR3 nucleotides read TGTGCCAGCACCCTCCGAGTGTCTGAAAACACCATATATTTT. It specifies CASTLRVSENTIYF.